The sequence of this T cell receptor (beta chain) was determined in a study of cytomegalovirus exposure and HLA in healthy donors. General study findings and limits: About 87% or about 30% of the time was how often most TCR beta V segments were productive, according to an earlier analysis.

It was with 60 Vbeta and 13 Jbeta primers that the PCR ran. Using immunoSEQ multiplex PCR, the repertoire was profiled, and TCRdb retains in-frame clones only, with some absent. The repertoire includes roughly 180,000 clones, about four fifths of them detected once, and about 7% sits in the top ten. In the case of this clone: The target antigen is unknown.

Germline lookup yields CDR1 LNHNV and CDR2 YYDKDF (reference sequence). V lost 0 bases, J lost 1 base, and 7 bases stayed unmatched. This CDR3 has 18 residues. The receptor comes from a man aged 25 to 45 in good health and CMV-seropositive. V usage is TRBV15 and J usage is TRBJ2-2; 8 nucleotides align to TRBD1. The sequenced sample was PBMCs. The CDR3 DNA reads TGTGCCACCAGCAGAGATCGTTTGGGGACAGGGAACACCGGGGAGCTGTTTTTT. Translated: CATSRDRLGTGNTGELFF.